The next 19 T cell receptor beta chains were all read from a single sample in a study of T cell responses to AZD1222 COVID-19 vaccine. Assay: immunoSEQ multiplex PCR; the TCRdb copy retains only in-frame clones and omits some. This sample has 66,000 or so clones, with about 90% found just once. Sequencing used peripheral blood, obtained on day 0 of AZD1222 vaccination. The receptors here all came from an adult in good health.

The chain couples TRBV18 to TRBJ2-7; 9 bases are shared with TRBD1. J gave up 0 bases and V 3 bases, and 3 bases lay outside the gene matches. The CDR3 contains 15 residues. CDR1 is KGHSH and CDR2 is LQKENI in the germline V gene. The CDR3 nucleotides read TGTGCCAGCTCACCGGACAGGGGAATCTCCTACGAGCAGTACTTC. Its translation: CASSPDRGISYEQYF.

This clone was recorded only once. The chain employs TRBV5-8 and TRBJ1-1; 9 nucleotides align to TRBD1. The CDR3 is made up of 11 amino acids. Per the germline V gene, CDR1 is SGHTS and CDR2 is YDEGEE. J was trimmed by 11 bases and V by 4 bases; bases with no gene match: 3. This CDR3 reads CASSRDRVAFF. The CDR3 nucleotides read TGTGCCAGCAGCCGGGACAGGGTTGCTTTCTTT. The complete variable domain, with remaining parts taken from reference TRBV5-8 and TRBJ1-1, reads EAGVTQSPTHLIKTRGQQATLRCSPISGHTSVYWYQQALGLGLQFLLWYDEGEERNRGNFPPRFSGRQFPNYSSELNVNALELEDSALYLCASSRDRVAFFGQGTRLTVV.

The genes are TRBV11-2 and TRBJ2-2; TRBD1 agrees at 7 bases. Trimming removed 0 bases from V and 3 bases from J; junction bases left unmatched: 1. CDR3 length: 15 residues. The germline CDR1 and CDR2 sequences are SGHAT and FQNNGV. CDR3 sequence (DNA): TGTGCCAGCAGCTTAGAACAGGGGTACACCGGGGAGCTGTTTTTT. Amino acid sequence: CASSLEQGYTGELFF.

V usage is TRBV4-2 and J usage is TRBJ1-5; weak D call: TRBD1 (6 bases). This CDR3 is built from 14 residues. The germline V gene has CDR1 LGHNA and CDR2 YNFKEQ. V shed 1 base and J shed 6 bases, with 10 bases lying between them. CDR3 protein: CASSQVWGAQPQHF. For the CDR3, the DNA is TGTGCCAGCAGCCAAGTGTGGGGGGCTCAGCCCCAGCATTTT.

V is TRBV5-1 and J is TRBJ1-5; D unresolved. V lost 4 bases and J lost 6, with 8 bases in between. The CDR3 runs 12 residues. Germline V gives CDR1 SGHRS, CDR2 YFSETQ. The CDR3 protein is CASSKSGQPQHF. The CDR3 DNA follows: TGCGCCAGCAGCAAGTCAGGTCAGCCCCAGCATTTT.

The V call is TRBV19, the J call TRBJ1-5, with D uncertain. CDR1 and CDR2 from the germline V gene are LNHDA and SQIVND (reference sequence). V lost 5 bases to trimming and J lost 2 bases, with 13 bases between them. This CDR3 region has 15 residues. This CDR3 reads CASSPGPSGNQPQHF. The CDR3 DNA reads TGTGCCAGTAGTCCCGGACCTAGCGGCAATCAGCCCCAGCATTTT.

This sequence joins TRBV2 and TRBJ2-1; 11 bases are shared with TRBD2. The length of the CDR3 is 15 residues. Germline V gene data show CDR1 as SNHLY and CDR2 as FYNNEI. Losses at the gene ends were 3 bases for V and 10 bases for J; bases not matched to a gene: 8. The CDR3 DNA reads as TGTGCCAGCAGTGAGGTAGCGGGGGGGCCTGGAGAGCAGTTCTTC. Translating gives CASSEVAGGPGEQFF. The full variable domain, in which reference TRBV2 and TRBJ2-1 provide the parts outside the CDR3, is EPEVTQTPSHQVTQMGQEVILRCVPISNHLYFYWYRQILGQKVEFLVSFYNNEISEKSEIFDDQFSVERPDGSNFTLKIRSTKLEDSAMYFCASSEVAGGPGEQFFGPGTRLTVL.

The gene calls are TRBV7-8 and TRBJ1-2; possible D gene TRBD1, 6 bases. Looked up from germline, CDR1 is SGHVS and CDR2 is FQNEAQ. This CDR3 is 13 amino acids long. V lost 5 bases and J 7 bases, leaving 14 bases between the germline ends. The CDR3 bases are TGTGCCAGCAGCCGGGACAACAAGGGTGGCTACACCTTC. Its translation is CASSRDNKGGYTF. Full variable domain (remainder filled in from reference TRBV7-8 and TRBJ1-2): GAGVSQSPRYKVAKRGQDVALRCDPISGHVSLFWYQQALGQGPEFLTYFQNEAQLDKSGLPSDRFFAERPEGSVSTLKIQRTQQEDSAVYLCASSRDNKGGYTFGSGTRLTVV.

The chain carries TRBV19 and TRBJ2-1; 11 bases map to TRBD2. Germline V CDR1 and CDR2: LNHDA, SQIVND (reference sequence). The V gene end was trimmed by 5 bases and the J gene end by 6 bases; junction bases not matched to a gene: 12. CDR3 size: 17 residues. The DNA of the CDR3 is TGTGCCAGTAGTCCCCGACTAGCGGGGCTTGGCGCCAATGAGCAGTTCTTC. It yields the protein CASSPRLAGLGANEQFF.

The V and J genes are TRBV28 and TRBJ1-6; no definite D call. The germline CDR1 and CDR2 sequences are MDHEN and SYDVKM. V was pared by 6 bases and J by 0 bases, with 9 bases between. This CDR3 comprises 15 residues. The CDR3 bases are TGTGCCAGCAGGTGGGCTAGCTCCTATAATTCACCCCTCCACTTT. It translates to CASRWASSYNSPLHF.

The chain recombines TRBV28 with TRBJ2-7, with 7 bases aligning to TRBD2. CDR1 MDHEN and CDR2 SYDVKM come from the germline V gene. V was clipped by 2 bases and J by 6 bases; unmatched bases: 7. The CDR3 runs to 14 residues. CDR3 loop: CASSLAPKRGEQYF. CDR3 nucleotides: TGTGCCAGCAGTTTAGCCCCCAAGCGGGGCGAGCAGTACTTC.

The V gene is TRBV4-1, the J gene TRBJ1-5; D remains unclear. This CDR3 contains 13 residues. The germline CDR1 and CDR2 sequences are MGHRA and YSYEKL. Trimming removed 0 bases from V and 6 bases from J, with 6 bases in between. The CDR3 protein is CASSQEGLQPQHF. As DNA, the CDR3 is TGCGCCAGCAGCCAAGAAGGTCTTCAGCCCCAGCATTTT.

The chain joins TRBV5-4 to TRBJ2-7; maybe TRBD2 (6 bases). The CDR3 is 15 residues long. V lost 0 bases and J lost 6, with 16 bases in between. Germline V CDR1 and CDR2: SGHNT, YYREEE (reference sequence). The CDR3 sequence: CASSLDAGRGGEQYF. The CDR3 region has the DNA TGTGCCAGCAGCTTGGATGCGGGAAGGGGAGGCGAGCAGTACTTC.

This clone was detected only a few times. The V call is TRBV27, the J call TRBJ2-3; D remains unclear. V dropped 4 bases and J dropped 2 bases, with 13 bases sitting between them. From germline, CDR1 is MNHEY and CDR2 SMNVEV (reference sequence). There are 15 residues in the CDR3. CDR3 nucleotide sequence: TGTGCCAGCAGTTACTCCTATGACCCCACAGATACGCAGTATTTT. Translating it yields CASSYSYDPTDTQYF.

Here the CDR3 DNA reads TGTGCCTCAGGTCGGTGGGCCTCGGGCGAGCAGTACTTC. Its protein product is CASGRWASGEQYF. This rearrangement joins TRBV19 to TRBJ2-7; D remains ambiguous. V was cut by 11 bases and J by 6 bases, with 20 bases left in between. The CDR3 is made up of 13 amino acids. The germline gives CDR1 LNHDA, CDR2 SQIVND (reference sequence).

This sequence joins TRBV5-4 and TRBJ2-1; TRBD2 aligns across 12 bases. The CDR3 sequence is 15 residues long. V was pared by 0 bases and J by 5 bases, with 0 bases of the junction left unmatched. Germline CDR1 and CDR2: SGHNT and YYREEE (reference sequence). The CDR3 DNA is TGTGCCAGCAGCTTGGGACTAGCGGGAGACAATGAGCAGTTCTTC. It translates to CASSLGLAGDNEQFF.

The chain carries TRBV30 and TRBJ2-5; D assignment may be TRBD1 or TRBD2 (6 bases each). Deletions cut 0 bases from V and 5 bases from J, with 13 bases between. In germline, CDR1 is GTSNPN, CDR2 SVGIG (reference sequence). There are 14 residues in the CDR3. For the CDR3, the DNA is TGTGCCTGGAGTGTACTTCGGGGGCACGAGACCCAGTACTTC. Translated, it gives CAWSVLRGHETQYF.

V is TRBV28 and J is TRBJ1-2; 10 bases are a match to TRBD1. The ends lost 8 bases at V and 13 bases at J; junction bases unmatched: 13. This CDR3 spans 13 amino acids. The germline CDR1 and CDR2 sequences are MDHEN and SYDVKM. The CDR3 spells CASSLGDRGLRTF. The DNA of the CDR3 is TGTGCCAGCTCCCTGGGGGACAGGGGATTACGCACCTTC.

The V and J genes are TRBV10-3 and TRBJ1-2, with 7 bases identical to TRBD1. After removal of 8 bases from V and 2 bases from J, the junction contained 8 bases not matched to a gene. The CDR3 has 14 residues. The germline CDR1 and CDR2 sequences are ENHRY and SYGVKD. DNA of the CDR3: TGTGCCATCTCTGAACAGGGGCCGAACTATGGCTACACCTTC. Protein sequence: CAISEQGPNYGYTF.